One sample yielded the 16 T cell receptor beta chains listed below, sequenced in a study of cytomegalovirus exposure and HLA in healthy donors. With 60 Vbeta and 13 Jbeta primers, the PCR was carried out. The protocol was immunoSEQ multiplex PCR, while the TCRdb copy is restricted to in-frame clones and leaves out a portion. The table records more than 60,000 clones, 84% of them present only once. Input material: PBMCs. The receptors stem from a man between 65 and 85 years old in good health and CMV-seropositive.

The chain couples TRBV19 to TRBJ2-5; the D is unclear. Germline assignment: CDR1 LNHDA and CDR2 SQIVND (reference sequence). The ends were cut back, 5 bases at V and 4 bases at J, with 11 bases in the middle. CDR3 length: 13 residues. This CDR3 is CASSRQAIETQYF. DNA for the CDR3: TGTGCCAGTAGTCGGCAGGCAATAGAGACCCAGTACTTC. Full variable domain (outside the CDR3, taken from reference TRBV19 and TRBJ2-5): DGGITQSPKYLFRKEGQNVTLSCEQNLNHDAMYWYRQDPGQGLRLIYYSQIVNDFQKGDIAEGYSVSREKKESFPLTVTSAQKNPTAFYLCASSRQAIETQYFGPGTRLLVL.

The gene calls are TRBV18 and TRBJ2-7; a possible D gene is TRBD2 (6 bases). The germline gives CDR1 KGHSH, CDR2 LQKENI. The ends were cut back, 2 bases at V and 7 bases at J, with 15 bases in the middle. The CDR3 consists of 14 residues. CDR3 in DNA: TGTGCCAGCTCACCAACAGACGGGAGTAGTGAGCAGTACTTC. Translation gives CASSPTDGSSEQYF.

V is TRBV5-1 and J is TRBJ2-1; TRBD2 matches 8 bases. V lost 2 bases, J lost 3 bases, and 7 bases stayed unmatched. There are 16 residues in the CDR3. Germline lookup yields CDR1 SGHRS and CDR2 YFSETQ. In DNA form, the CDR3 reads TGCGCCAGCAGCTTCACCCTAGCGGGCCACTACAATGAGCAGTTCTTC. This sequence encodes CASSFTLAGHYNEQFF.

This clone was counted a few times. V gene TRBV5-1 combines with J gene TRBJ1-4, with 9 bases lining up with TRBD1. The trim removed 2 bases at V and 5 bases at J, leaving 7 bases unmatched. CDR3 length equals 16 residues. Germline V lookup: CDR1 SGHRS, CDR2 YFSETQ. The CDR3 is CASSFGAQGANEKLFF. The CDR3 nucleotides read TGCGCCAGCAGCTTTGGAGCACAGGGGGCCAATGAAAAACTGTTTTTT.

On this clone: A read error may account for a junction end that differs from germline. The rearrangement links TRBV7-2 to TRBJ2-5; TRBD2 matches at 11 bases. CDR3 size: 17 residues. Per germline, CDR1 SGHTA and CDR2 FQGNSA. The chain's CDR3 is CASSLAIGTSGQGTQYF. In nucleotides, the CDR3 is TGTGCCAGCAGCTTAGCCATAGGGACTAGCGGTCAAGGGACCCAGTACTTC.

This sequence joins TRBV10-3 and TRBJ2-5; a possible D gene is TRBD2 (6 bases). The CDR3 has 16 amino acids. From germline, CDR1 is ENHRY and CDR2 SYGVKD. V lost 5 bases and J 2 bases, leaving 18 bases between the germline ends. DNA of the CDR3: TGTGCCATCAGTCGAGGGCCGGGGGTTGGGCAAGAGACCCAGTACTTC. Translating it yields CAISRGPGVGQETQYF.

The rearrangement joins TRBV5-1 to TRBJ2-3; a possible D gene is TRBD1 (5 bases). Trimming removed 0 bases at V and 2 bases at J, with 10 bases between. From germline, CDR1 is SGHRS and CDR2 YFSETQ. This CDR3 comprises 15 residues. The CDR3 is CASSLARADTDTQYF. Here the CDR3 DNA reads TGCGCCAGCAGCTTGGCCAGGGCGGACACAGATACGCAGTATTTT.

This clone was detected only a few times. DNA of the CDR3: TGTGCCAGCTCACCCACGGGAGGGGGGTATACTCAGCCCCAGCATTTT. It is translated as CASSPTGGGYTQPQHF. This chain connects TRBV18 to TRBJ1-5, with a tentative D call TRBD1 (6 bases). V was cut by 3 bases and J by 6 bases, with 18 bases left in between. The CDR3 loop spans 16 amino acids. Germline V CDR1 and CDR2: KGHSH, LQKENI.

This chain uses TRBV7-2 with TRBJ1-2; D unclear. Between the trimmed V and J ends, which lost 1 base and 4 bases, there was a span of 4 bases. The CDR3 runs 12 residues. Germline lookup yields CDR1 SGHTA and CDR2 FQGNSA. CDR3 sequence: CASSLDLYGYTF. CDR3 DNA: TGTGCCAGCAGCTTAGATCTCTATGGCTACACCTTC.

A single count supports this clone. This chain uses TRBV2 with TRBJ2-5; 7 positions agree with TRBD2. Germline V gene sequence: CDR1 SNHLY, CDR2 FYNNEI. There are 14 residues in the CDR3. V trimming: 2 bases; J trimming: 2 bases; junction bases outside the gene matches: 2. CDR3 sequence (DNA): TGTGCCAGCAGTGAAATAGCGGGTCAAGAGACCCAGTACTTC. Translated: CASSEIAGQETQYF.

The V and J genes are TRBV6-1 and TRBJ1-2; 8 bases are shared with TRBD1. The V gene end was trimmed by 6 bases and the J gene end by 7 bases; junction bases not matched to a gene: 10. The CDR3 runs 14 residues. Germline-derived CDR1 and CDR2 are MNHNS and SASEGT. The CDR3 region is CASSGQGKGSGYTF. The CDR3 DNA is TGTGCCAGCAGCGGACAGGGAAAAGGTAGTGGCTACACCTTC.

The V and J genes are TRBV6-1 and TRBJ1-2; 7 bases are shared with TRBD1. Germline lookup yields CDR1 MNHNS and CDR2 SASEGT. Trimming removed 3 bases from V and 6 bases from J; junction bases left unmatched: 10. The CDR3 spans 15 residues. DNA for the CDR3: TGTGCCAGCAGTGATACGCCAGGACAGGCGGATGGCTACACCTTC. Its protein product is CASSDTPGQADGYTF.

The rearrangement uses TRBV2 and TRBJ2-4; TRBD2 might be the D (5 bases). Trimming removed 7 bases at V and 6 bases at J, with 7 bases between. The CDR3 runs to 11 residues. CDR1 is SNHLY and CDR2 is FYNNEI in the germline V gene. The CDR3 nucleotides are TGTGCCAGCACGGACTTAAACATTCAGTACTTC. Its protein is CASTDLNIQYF.

This sequence joins TRBV28 and TRBJ2-6, with a tentative D call TRBD1 (5 bases). This CDR3 comprises 15 residues. CDR1 and CDR2 from the germline V gene are MDHEN and SYDVKM. The V end was cut by 3 bases, the J end by 4 bases, with 10 bases between. CDR3 in amino acids: CASSFQGAGANVLTF. CDR3 bases: TGTGCCAGCAGTTTTCAGGGTGCGGGGGCCAACGTCCTGACTTTC.

CDR3: CASKQDNNEQFF. The CDR3 DNA reads as TGTGCCAGCAAACAAGACAACAATGAGCAGTTCTTC. The chain uses TRBV11-1 and TRBJ2-1; the D is unclear. With 7 bases removed from V and 5 bases from J, the gap between germline ends came to 9 bases. The CDR3 length is 12 residues. Germline V gene data show CDR1 as SGHAT and CDR2 as FQDESV (reference sequence).

This chain connects TRBV7-2 to TRBJ2-5, with 11 bases aligning to TRBD1. J lost 2 bases, V lost 4 bases, and 3 bases had no gene match. The germline V gene has CDR1 SGHTA and CDR2 FQGNSA. This CDR3 is built from 15 residues. CDR3 bases: TGTGCCAGCAGCTGGACAGGGGGCGGACAAGAGACCCAGTACTTC. This gives the protein CASSWTGGGQETQYF.